This T cell receptor beta chain was recorded in a study of cytomegalovirus exposure and HLA in healthy donors. Study details: Most donors, about 77% of over 300 genotyped, fell in the Caucasian-associated ancestry cluster.

PCR primers comprised 60 Vbeta and 13 Jbeta primers. Sequenced by immunoSEQ multiplex PCR; TCRdb stores in-frame clones only, minus some. The repertoire holds over 150,000 clones, with roughly 82% as singletons. Findings and limits, study-wide: A previous analysis found most TCR beta V segments productive roughly 87% or roughly 30% of the time. The study designated 150 to 200 TCR beta chains cytomegalovirus-associated.

Concerning this clone itself: Its antigen remains unknown.

Per the germline V gene, CDR1 is LNHDA and CDR2 is SQIVND (reference sequence). The ends lost 5 bases at V and 6 bases at J; junction bases unmatched: 12. The CDR3 is 15 amino acids. V gene TRBV19 combines with J gene TRBJ2-7, with 8 bases lining up with TRBD1. Sequences were obtained from PBMCs. The TCR was taken from a man in his fifties in good health and CMV-seropositive. CDR3 coding DNA: TGTGCCAGTAGTGGACAGGGTCAGCCATTCGGCGAGCAGTACTTC. Translated, it gives CASSGQGQPFGEQYF.